This T cell receptor beta chain emerged from a study of control samples from healthy donors and cancer patients. Germline loops: CDR1 SQVTM, CDR2 ANQGSEA. V dropped 3 bases and J dropped 0 bases, with 16 bases sitting between them. The CDR3 spans 16 residues. TCRdb's copy holds only in-frame clones and misses some; the assay was immunoSEQ multiplex PCR. This table holds some 82,000 clones, over 75% found once. The TCR comes from a man aged 50-59 years in good health. The rearrangement links TRBV29-1 to TRBJ2-3; D ambiguous. The sequencing input was blood. CDR3 region: CSVDGVRAASTDTQYF. In DNA form, the CDR3 reads TGCAGCGTTGATGGCGTTCGGGCAGCGAGCACAGATACGCAGTATTTT.